Here is one TCR beta chain with its context. Its antigen is currently unknown. The data were obtained in a study of cytomegalovirus exposure and HLA in healthy donors. Across the study: Both the 120 or so validation repertoires and the roughly 700 first-cohort repertoires used the same platform, as reported by a later analysis. General study results and limits: A list of 164 TCR beta chains associated with cytomegalovirus was given.

The data were produced by immunoSEQ multiplex PCR, yet TCRdb's version contains in-frame clones alone and is incomplete. The repertoire consists of about 300,000 clones, with roughly 90% occurring once and the leading ten covering roughly 1%. The ends were cut back, 5 bases at V and 8 bases at J, with 16 bases in the middle. Germline CDR1 is SGHVS and CDR2 is FNYEAQ. The CDR3 loop spans 15 amino acids. The donors were in the approximately 130-subject validation cohort; that cohort was separate from the approximately 700-subject first cohort. Sequencing used PBMCs. The chain has TRBV7-6 and TRBJ1-6, with no clear D. This TCR came from a woman aged 18-29 years in good health and CMV-seronegative. CDR3 nucleotide sequence: TGTGCCAGCAGCCCGTCGGCCCGAGCGGATTCACCCCTCCACTTT. Translating it yields CASSPSARADSPLHF.